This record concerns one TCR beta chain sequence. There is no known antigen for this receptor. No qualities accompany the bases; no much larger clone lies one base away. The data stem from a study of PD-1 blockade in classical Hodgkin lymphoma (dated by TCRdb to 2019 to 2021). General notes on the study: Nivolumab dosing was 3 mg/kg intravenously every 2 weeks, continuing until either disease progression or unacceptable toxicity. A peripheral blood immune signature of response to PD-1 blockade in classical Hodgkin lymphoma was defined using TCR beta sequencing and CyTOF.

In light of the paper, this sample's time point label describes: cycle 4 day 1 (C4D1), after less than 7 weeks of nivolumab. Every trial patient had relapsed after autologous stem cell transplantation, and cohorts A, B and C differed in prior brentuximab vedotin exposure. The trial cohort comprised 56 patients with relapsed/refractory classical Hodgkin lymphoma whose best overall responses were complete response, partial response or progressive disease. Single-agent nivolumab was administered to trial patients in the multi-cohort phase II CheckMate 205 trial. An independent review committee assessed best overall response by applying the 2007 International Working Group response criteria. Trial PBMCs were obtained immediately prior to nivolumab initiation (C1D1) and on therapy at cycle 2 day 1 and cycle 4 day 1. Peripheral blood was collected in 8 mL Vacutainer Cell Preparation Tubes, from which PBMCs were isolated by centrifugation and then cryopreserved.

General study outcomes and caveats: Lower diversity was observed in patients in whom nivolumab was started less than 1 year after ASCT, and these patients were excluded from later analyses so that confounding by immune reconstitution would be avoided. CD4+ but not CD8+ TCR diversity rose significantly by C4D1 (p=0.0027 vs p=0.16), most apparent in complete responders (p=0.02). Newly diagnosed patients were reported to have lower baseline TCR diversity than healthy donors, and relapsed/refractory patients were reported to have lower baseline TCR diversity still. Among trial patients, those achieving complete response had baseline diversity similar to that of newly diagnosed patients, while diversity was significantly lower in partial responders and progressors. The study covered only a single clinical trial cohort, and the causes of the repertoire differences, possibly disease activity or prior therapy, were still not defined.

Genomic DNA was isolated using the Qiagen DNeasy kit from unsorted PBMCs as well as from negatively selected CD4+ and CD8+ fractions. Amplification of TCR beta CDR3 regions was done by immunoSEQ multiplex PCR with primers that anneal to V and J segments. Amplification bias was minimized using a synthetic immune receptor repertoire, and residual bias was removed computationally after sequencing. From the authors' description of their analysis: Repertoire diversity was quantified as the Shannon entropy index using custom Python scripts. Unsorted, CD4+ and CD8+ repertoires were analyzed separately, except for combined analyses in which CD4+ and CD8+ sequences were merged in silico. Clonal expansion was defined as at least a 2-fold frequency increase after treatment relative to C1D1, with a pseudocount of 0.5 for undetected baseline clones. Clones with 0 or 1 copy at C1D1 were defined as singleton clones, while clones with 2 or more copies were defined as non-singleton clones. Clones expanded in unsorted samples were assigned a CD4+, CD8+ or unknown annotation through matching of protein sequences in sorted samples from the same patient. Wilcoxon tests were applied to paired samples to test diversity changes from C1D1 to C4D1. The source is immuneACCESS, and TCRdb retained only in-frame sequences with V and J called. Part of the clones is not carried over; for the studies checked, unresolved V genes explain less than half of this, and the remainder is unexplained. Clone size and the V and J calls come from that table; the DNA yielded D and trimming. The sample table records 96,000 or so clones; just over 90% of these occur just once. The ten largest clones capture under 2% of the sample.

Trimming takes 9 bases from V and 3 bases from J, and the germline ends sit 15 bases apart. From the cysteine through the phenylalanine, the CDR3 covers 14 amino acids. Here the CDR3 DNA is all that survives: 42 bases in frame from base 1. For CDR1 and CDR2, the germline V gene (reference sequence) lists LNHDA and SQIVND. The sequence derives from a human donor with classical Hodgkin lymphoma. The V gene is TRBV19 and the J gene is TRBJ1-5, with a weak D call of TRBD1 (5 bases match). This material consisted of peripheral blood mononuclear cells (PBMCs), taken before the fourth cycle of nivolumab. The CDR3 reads CASTMVGPNQPQHF. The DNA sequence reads TGTGCCAGCACCATGGTGGGGCCCAATCAGCCCCAGCATTTT.